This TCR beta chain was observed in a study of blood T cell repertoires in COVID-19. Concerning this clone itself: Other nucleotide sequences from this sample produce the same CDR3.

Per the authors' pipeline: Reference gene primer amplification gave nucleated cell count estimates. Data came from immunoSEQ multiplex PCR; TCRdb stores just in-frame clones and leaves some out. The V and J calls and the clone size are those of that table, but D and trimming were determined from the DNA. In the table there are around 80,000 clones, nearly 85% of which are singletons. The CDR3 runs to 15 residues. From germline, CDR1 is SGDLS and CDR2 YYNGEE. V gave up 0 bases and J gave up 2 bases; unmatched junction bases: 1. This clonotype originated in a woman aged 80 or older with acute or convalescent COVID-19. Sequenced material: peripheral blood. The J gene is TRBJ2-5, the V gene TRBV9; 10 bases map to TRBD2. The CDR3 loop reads CASSVGTSGQETQYF. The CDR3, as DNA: TGTGCCAGCAGCGTAGGGACTAGCGGTCAAGAGACCCAGTACTTC.